The T cell receptor beta chain under discussion was sequenced for a study of cytomegalovirus exposure and HLA in healthy donors. This clone was observed a few times. Its antigen is not known. Germline V lookup: CDR1 SGHTS, CDR2 YDEGEE. The CDR3 covers 15 residues. V lost 0 bases and J 0 bases, leaving 4 bases between the germline ends. A multiplex PCR was run with 60 Vbeta primers and 13 Jbeta primers. How the authors handled the data: There were around 77 million unique TCR beta chains by a later count, and approximately 10 million of them were shared. TCRdb's table, derived via immunoSEQ multiplex PCR, lists solely in-frame clones and lacks some. Clone size and the V and J calls come from that table; the DNA yielded D and trimming. The sample comprises about 150,000 clones, about 80% of which are singletons, and 1% rests with the top ten. The study's findings and limits: Available immune exposure information covered CMV serostatus only.

The TCR sequence derives from a woman aged 45 to 65 in good health and CMV-seropositive. Sequenced input: PBMCs. The rearrangement joins TRBV5-8 to TRBJ2-6, with unresolved D. The CDR3: CASSLAGSGANVLTF. Here the CDR3 DNA reads TGTGCCAGCAGCTTGGCGGGCTCTGGGGCCAACGTCCTGACTTTC.